This TCR beta chain was sequenced during a study of OX40 agonist ivuxolimab in advanced cancers. Study at large: Dose-escalation patients suffered from hepatocellular carcinoma, melanoma, renal cell or head and neck cancer. Cohort: around 86% men, mean age approximately 66, aged about 20 to 80.

Repertoires were generated with immunoSEQ multiplex PCR, while TCRdb's copy carries only in-frame clones and drops some. This sample carries roughly 25,000 clones, 65% to 80% of them seen once, and the ten largest clones take around 15%. This CDR3 has 12 amino acids. V was clipped by 3 bases and J by 8 bases, with 8 bases between them. Germline CDR1 MNHNY, CDR2 SVGAGI (reference sequence). Blood specimens came from baseline, cycle 4 day 1, and cycle 7 day 1. This clone showed up just a few times. The sequence was collected from an adult with an advanced solid tumor such as melanoma, head and neck, liver or kidney cancer. This specimen was CD4+ or CD8+ T cells sorted from blood, taken in a trial of the OX40 agonist ivuxolimab. The genes are TRBV6-6 and TRBJ2-1; unclear D gene. In nucleotides, the CDR3 is TGTGCCAGCAGTTATATGGGCGATGAGCAGTTCTTC. Its translation: CASSYMGDEQFF.